The 4 T cell receptor beta chains listed next were all sequenced from one sample in a study of T cell responses to AZD1222 COVID-19 vaccine. Profiling relied on immunoSEQ multiplex PCR, and the TCRdb table lists in-frame clones only, not all of them. The sample carries more than 90,000 clones, around 89% recorded once. The sample here was peripheral blood, taken 28 days after the second AZD1222 dose. The receptor set was obtained from an adult who received the AZD1222 COVID-19 vaccine.

This clone appeared a few times. The chain is built from TRBV7-2 and TRBJ1-2; 9 bases map to TRBD1. Germline CDR1 reads SGHTA; CDR2 reads FQGNSA. CDR3 length: 15 amino acids. J was trimmed by 2 bases and V by 5 bases; bases with no gene match: 6. The CDR3, as DNA: TGTGCCAGCAGCCCCCGGACAGGGGAGAACTATGGCTACACCTTC. Translating it yields CASSPRTGENYGYTF.

This clone showed up just once. The rearrangement joins TRBV13 to TRBJ1-3; D might be TRBD1 (5 bases). The CDR3 spans 17 residues. Trimming left V 5 bases short and J 0 bases short, with 17 bases between. Germline V lookup: CDR1 PRHDT, CDR2 FYEKMQ (reference sequence). The CDR3 DNA is TGTGCCAGCAGCATCGGTGGGGGACTTATCTCTGGAAACACCATATATTTT. Translation: CASSIGGGLISGNTIYF.

The chain employs TRBV6-5 and TRBJ2-7, with 8 bases identical to TRBD2. Germline CDR1 MNHEY, CDR2 SVGAGI. The junction had 5 bases not matched to a gene; V was cut back by 2 bases and J by 2 bases. The CDR3 sequence is 15 residues long. For the CDR3, the DNA is TGTGCCAGCAGTTACGATCGGGGGGGGACCTACGAGCAGTACTTC. This sequence encodes CASSYDRGGTYEQYF.

The V and J genes are TRBV7-9 and TRBJ1-3; tentatively, D is TRBD1 (5 bases). Trimming took 8 bases from V and 4 from J, leaving 12 bases between them. Germline values: CDR1 SEHNR, CDR2 FQNEAQ (reference sequence). The CDR3 is 13 amino acids. The CDR3 region is CASPRGTGNTIYF. Here the CDR3 DNA reads TGTGCCAGCCCGCGGGGCACGGGAAACACCATATATTTT.